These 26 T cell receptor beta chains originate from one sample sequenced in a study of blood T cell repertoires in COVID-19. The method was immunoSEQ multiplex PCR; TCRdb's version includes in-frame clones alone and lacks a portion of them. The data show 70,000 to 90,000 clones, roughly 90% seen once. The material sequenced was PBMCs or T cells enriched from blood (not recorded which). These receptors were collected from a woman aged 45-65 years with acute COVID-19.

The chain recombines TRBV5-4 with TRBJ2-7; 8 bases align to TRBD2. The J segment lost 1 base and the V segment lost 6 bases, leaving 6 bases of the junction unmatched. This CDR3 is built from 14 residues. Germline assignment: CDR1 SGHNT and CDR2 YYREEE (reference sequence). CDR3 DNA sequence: TGTGCCAGCAACCCGGGAGGGGTTTCCTACGAGCAGTACTTC. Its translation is CASNPGGVSYEQYF.

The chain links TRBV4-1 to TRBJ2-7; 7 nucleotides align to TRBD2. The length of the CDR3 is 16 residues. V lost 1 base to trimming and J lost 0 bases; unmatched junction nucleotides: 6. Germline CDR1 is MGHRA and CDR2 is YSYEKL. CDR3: CASSQGLRDYSYEQYF. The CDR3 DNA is TGCGCCAGCAGCCAAGGGCTCCGGGACTACTCCTACGAGCAGTACTTC.

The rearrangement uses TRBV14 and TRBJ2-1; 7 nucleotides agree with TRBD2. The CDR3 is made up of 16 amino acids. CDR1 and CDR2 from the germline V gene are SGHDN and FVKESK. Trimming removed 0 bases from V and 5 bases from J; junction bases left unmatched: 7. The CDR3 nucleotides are TGTGCCAGCAGCCAAGAGACTGGGAGGGCTGACAATGAGCAGTTCTTC. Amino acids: CASSQETGRADNEQFF.

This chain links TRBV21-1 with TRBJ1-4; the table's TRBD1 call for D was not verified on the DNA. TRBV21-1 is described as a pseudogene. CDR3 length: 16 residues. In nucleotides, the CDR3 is TGTGCCAGCAGCAAAGCGGGGCGGCAGGGGAGTGAAAAACTGTTTTTT. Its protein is CASSKAGRQGSEKLFF.

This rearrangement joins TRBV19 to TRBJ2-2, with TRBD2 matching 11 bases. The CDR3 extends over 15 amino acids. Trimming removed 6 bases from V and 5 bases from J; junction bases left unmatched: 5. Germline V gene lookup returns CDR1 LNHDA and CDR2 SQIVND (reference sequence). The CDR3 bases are TGTGCCAGTAGCACTAGCGGGAGCGGTACCGGGGAGCTGTTTTTT. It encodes CASSTSGSGTGELFF.

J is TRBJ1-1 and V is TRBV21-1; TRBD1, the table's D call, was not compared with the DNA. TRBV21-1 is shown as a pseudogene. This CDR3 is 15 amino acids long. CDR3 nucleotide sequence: TGTGCCAGCAGCCCCGGGACAGGGGAGAACACTGAAGCTTTCTTT. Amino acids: CASSPGTGENTEAFF.

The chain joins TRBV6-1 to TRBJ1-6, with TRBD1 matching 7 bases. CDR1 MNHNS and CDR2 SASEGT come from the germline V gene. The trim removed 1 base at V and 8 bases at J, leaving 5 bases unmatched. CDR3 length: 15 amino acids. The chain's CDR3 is CASSEETGIYSPLHF. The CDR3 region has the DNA TGTGCCAGCAGTGAAGAGACAGGGATATATTCACCCCTCCACTTT.

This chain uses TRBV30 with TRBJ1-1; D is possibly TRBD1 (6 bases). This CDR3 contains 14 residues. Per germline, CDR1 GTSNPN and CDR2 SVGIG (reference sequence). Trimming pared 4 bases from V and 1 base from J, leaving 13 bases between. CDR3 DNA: TGTGCCTGGACTAGGACAGCTCCGAACACTGAAGCTTTCTTT. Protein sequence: CAWTRTAPNTEAFF. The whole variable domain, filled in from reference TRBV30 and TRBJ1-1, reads SQTIHQWPATLVQPVGSPLSLECTVEGTSNPNLYWYRQAAGRGLQLLFYSVGIGQISSEVPQNLSASRPQDRQFILSSKKLLLSDSGFYLCAWTRTAPNTEAFFGQGTRLTVV.

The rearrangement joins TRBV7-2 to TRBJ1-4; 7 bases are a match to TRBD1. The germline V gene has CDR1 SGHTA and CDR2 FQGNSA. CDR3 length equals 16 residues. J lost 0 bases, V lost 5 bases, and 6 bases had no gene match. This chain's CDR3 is CASSRQGVATNEKLFF. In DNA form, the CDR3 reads TGTGCCAGCAGCAGACAGGGAGTTGCAACTAATGAAAAACTGTTTTTT. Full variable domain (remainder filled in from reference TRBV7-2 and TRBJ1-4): GAGVSQSPSNKVTEKGKDVELRCDPISGHTALYWYRQSLGQGLEFLIYFQGNSAPDKSGLPSDRFSAERTGGSVSTLTIQRTQQEDSAVYLCASSRQGVATNEKLFFGSGTQLSVL.

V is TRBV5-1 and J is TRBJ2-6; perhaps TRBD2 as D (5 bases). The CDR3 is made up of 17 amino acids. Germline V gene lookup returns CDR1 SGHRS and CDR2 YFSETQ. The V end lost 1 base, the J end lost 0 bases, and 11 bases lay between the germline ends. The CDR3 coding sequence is TGCGCCAGCAGCTTGAGTAAGGACTCCTCTGGGGCCAACGTCCTGACTTTC. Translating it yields CASSLSKDSSGANVLTF.

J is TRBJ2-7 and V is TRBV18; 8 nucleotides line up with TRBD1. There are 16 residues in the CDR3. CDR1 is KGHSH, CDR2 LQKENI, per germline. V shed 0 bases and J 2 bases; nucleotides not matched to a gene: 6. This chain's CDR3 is CASSPPNEQGAYEQYF. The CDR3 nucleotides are TGTGCCAGCTCACCACCGAATGAACAGGGGGCCTACGAGCAGTACTTC.

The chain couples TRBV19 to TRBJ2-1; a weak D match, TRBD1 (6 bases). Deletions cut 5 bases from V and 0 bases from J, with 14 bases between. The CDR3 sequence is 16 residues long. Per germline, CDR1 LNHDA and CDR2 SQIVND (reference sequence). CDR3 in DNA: TGTGCCAGTAGTTCCCAGGGGATGAGCTCCTACAATGAGCAGTTCTTC. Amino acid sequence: CASSSQGMSSYNEQFF.

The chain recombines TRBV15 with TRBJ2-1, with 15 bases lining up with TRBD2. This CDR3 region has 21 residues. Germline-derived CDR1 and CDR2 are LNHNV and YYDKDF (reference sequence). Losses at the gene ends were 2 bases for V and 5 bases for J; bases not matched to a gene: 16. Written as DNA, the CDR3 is TGTGCCACCAGCAGACCCCTTCGGGACAGGGGACTAGCGGGAGGAAACAATGAGCAGTTCTTC. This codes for CATSRPLRDRGLAGGNNEQFF.

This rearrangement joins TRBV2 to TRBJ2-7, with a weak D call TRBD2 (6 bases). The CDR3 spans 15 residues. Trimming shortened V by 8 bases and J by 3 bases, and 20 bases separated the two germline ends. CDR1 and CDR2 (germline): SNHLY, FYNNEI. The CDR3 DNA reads TGTGCCAGCGTTCCCCCCGGGGGTAGGGACTACGAGCAGTACTTC. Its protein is CASVPPGGRDYEQYF.

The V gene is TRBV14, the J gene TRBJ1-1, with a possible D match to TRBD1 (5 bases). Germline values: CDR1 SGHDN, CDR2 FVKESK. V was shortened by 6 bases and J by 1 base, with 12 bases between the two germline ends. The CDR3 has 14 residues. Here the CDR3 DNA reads TGTGCCAGCAGGCCCAGGGTCGAGAACACTGAAGCTTTCTTT. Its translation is CASRPRVENTEAFF.

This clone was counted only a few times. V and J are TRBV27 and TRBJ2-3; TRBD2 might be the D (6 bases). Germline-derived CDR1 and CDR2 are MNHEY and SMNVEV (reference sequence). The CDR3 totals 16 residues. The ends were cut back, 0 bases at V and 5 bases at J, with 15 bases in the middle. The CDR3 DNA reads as TGTGCCAGCAGTTTATCGTTTTCGGCGGGAAGAGATACGCAGTATTTT. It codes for CASSLSFSAGRDTQYF.

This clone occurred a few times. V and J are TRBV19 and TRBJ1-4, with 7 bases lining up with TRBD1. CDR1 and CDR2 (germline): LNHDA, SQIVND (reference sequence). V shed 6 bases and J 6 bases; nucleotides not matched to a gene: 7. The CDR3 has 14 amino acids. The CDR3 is CASRVTGLDEKLFF. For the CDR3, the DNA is TGTGCCAGTAGAGTGACAGGGCTGGATGAAAAACTGTTTTTT.

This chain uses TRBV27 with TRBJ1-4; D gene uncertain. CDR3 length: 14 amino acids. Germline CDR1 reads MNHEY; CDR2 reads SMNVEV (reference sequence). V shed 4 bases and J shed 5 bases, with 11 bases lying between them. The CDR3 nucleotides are TGTGCCAGCAGTTCCCCTGACTCGAATGAAAAACTGTTTTTT. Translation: CASSSPDSNEKLFF. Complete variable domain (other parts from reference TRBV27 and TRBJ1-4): EAQVTQNPRYLITVTGKKLTVTCSQNMNHEYMSWYRQDPGLGLRQIYYSMNVEVTDKGDVPEGYKVSRKEKRNFPLILESPSPNQTSLYFCASSSPDSNEKLFFGSGTQLSVL.

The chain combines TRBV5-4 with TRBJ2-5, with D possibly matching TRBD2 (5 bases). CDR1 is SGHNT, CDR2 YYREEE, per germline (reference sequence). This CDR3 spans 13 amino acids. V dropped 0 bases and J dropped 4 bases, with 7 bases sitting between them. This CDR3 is CASSLGGRETQYF. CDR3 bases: TGTGCCAGCAGCTTGGGAGGGAGAGAGACCCAGTACTTC.

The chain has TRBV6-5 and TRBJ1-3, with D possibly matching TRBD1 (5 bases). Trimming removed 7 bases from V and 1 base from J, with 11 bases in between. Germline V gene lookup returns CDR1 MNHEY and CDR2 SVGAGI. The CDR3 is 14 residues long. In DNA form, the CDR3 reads TGTGCCAGCACTGCGGGGGAATCTGGAAACACCATATATTTT. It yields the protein CASTAGESGNTIYF.

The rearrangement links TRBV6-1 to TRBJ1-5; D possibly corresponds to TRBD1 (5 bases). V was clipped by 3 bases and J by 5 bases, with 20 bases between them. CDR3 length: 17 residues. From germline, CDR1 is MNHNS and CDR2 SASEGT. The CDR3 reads CASSDLGRRGFDQPQHF. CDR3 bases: TGTGCCAGCAGTGATCTTGGGCGCCGGGGGTTCGATCAGCCCCAGCATTTT.

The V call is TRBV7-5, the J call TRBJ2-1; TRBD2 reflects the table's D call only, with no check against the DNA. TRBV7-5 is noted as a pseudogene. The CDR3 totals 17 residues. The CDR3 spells CVRSSAWSGLGTHEQFF. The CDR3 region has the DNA TGTGTCAGAAGCTCAGCCTGGAGCGGCCTAGGAACCCATGAGCAGTTCTTC.

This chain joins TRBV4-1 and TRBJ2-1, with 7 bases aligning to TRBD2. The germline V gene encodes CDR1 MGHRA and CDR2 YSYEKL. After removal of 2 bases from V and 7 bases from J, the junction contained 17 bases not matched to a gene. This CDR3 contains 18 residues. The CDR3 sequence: CASSQPRPGGSVMNEQFF. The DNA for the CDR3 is TGCGCCAGCAGCCAACCCCGTCCGGGCGGGAGTGTCATGAATGAGCAGTTCTTC.

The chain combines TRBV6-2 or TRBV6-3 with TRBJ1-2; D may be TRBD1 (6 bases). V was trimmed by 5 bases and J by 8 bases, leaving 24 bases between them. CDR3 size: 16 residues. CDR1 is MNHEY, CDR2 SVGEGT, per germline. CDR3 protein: CASSLSRSGALGGYTF. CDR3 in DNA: TGTGCCAGCAGTCTGAGCCGGTCAGGGGCGCTGGGCGGCTACACCTTC.

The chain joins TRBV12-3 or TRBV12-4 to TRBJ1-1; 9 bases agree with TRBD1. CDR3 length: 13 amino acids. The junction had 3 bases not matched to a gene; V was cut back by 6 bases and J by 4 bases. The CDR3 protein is CASRWDRATEAFF. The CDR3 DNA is TGTGCCAGCAGGTGGGACAGGGCCACTGAAGCTTTCTTT.

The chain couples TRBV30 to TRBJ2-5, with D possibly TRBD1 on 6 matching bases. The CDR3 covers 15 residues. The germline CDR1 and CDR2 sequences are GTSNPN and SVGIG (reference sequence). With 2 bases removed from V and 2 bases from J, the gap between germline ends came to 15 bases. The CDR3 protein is CAWSRARGPQETQYF. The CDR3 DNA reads TGTGCCTGGAGTAGGGCCAGGGGTCCTCAAGAGACCCAGTACTTC.